The source of this TCR beta chain is a study of Tregs in tolerant kidney transplant recipients. In regard to this clone: Antigen unknown.

The table came from immunoSEQ multiplex PCR; TCRdb's copy has only in-frame clones and leaves some out. The sample shows fewer than 45,000 clones, 95% to 96% of them seen only once. V was shortened by 0 bases and J by 5 bases, with 12 bases between the two germline ends. The CDR3 is made up of 15 amino acids. Germline V gene data show CDR1 as SGHRS and CDR2 as YFSETQ. The TCR comes from a human donor in good health. Sequences were obtained from Tregs from blood cultured with allogeneic cells. This chain uses TRBV5-1 with TRBJ2-1, with D unresolved. CDR3 region: CASSLVLPSNNEQFF. DNA of the CDR3: TGCGCCAGCAGCTTGGTTTTACCTTCTAACAATGAGCAGTTCTTC.